A selection of T cell receptor beta chains follows, all from one sample in a study of cytomegalovirus exposure and HLA in healthy donors. Some clones are missing from TCRdb's copy, which holds only in-frame ones; the method was immunoSEQ multiplex PCR. This table holds 150,000 to 200,000 clones, over 75% found once. The sequenced sample consisted of PBMCs. Source of these receptors: a man aged 50 to 59 in good health and CMV-seropositive. Both conserved end residues are part of each CDR3. Each record gives: D gene, clone size, V gene, J gene, CDR3 DNA, CDR3 protein. A D gene is named only where the DNA matches it firmly. Clone sizes are given selectively: once, few, many, or a class where the clone is expanded.

d_call: NA; clone_size: NA; v_call: TRBV19; j_call: TRBJ1-2; cdr3_nt: TGTGCCAGTAGTATTAGCCAGTCCTATGGCTACACCTTC; cdr3_aa: CASSISQSYGYTF
d_call: NA; clone_size: NA; v_call: TRBV11-2; j_call: TRBJ1-1; cdr3_nt: TGTGCCAGCAGCTTATTACTCCGCGAGGGTGCCACTGAAGCTTTCTTT; cdr3_aa: CASSLLLREGATEAFF
d_call: NA; clone_size: NA; v_call: TRBV19; j_call: TRBJ1-5; cdr3_nt: TGTGCCAGTAGACTTACAGGGCTTGGGGACAATCAGCCCCAGCATTTT; cdr3_aa: CASRLTGLGDNQPQHF
d_call: NA; clone_size: once; v_call: TRBV10-3; j_call: TRBJ2-2; cdr3_nt: TGTGCCATCAGTGAGGGAGCGGCTAACACCGGGGAGCTGTTTTTT; cdr3_aa: CAISEGAANTGELFF
d_call: NA; clone_size: once; v_call: TRBV5-1; j_call: TRBJ1-5; cdr3_nt: TGCGCCAGCAGGGGGGCCTCTACAGTCTCGGGCAATCAGCCCCAGCATTTT; cdr3_aa: CASRGASTVSGNQPQHF
d_call: TRBD2; clone_size: NA; v_call: TRBV7-3; j_call: TRBJ2-5; cdr3_nt: TGTGCCAGCAGCTTAATAGGGACTAGCGGCCAAGAGACCCAGTACTTC; cdr3_aa: CASSLIGTSGQETQYF
d_call: NA; clone_size: few; v_call: TRBV5-1; j_call: TRBJ1-1; cdr3_nt: TGCGCCAGCAGCTGGGGGCCCGGAACTGAAGCTTTCTTT; cdr3_aa: CASSWGPGTEAFF
d_call: NA; clone_size: NA; v_call: TRBV6-1; j_call: TRBJ1-1; cdr3_nt: TGTGCCAGCAGTGAAGCGAGGGGAGGGAAAAACACTGAAGCTTTCTTT; cdr3_aa: CASSEARGGKNTEAFF
d_call: TRBD1; clone_size: NA; v_call: TRBV7-2; j_call: TRBJ1-5; cdr3_nt: TGTGCCAGCAGCTTAGTCGGGAACAGGGGAAGACAGCCCCAGCATTTT; cdr3_aa: CASSLVGNRGRQPQHF
d_call: TRBD2; clone_size: NA; v_call: TRBV6-4; j_call: TRBJ2-1; cdr3_nt: TGTGCCAGCAGCCCTAGCGGCCCTGTTGAGCAGTTCTTC; cdr3_aa: CASSPSGPVEQFF